The 2 T cell receptor beta chains presented below share a single source sample, sequenced in a study of technical replicates of blood from a few donors. Clones were sequenced by immunoSEQ multiplex PCR, and TCRdb holds only the in-frame ones, with some missing. The sample consists of 55,000 to 85,000 clones, under 98% of them appearing once. The sample consisted of T cells isolated from PBMCs. The source of these receptors is a human donor in good health.

In DNA, the CDR3 is TGTGCCAGCAGCTTAGAGGCCCCGGGCACCGGGGAGCTGTTTTTT. It translates to CASSLEAPGTGELFF. This sequence joins TRBV7-9 and TRBJ2-2; D gene unclear. The CDR3 runs 15 residues. Trimming took 1 base from V and 4 from J, leaving 10 bases between them. Germline values: CDR1 SEHNR, CDR2 FQNEAQ (reference sequence).

The chain employs TRBV28 and TRBJ2-3, with D uncertain. V lost 5 bases and J 8 bases, leaving 17 bases between the germline ends. This CDR3 is 14 amino acids long. CDR1 and CDR2 from the germline V gene are MDHEN and SYDVKM. DNA of the CDR3: TGTGCCAGCAGTCTCCCGTCCTACCCAAGTACGCAGTATTTT. Translating gives CASSLPSYPSTQYF.